This TCR beta chain appears in the sequencing data of a study of regulatory T cells (dated by TCRdb to the late 2010s). With respect to the entire study: T-cell receptor beta repertoires of sorted regulatory, conventional CD4+ and CD8+ T cells were compared between CD3G-deficient patients and healthy controls.

The multiplex PCR relied on 52 forward TRBV primers and 13 reverse TRBJ primers, and amplification bias was corrected through assay-based and computational methods. Within the immunoSEQ assay, multiplex PCR amplified rearranged TRB loci from genomic DNA. TRB amplicons were sequenced on an Illumina HiSeq platform. The study's own analysis went as follows. Raw sequences were error-filtered and aligned to reference gene sequences by custom algorithms, then analyzed with the immunoSEQ online tools. Frequencies of productive and nonproductive TRB rearrangements were evaluated among both unique and total sequences. Hydrophobicity and amino acid composition of residues 6 and 7 within the TRB CDR3 were used to estimate the potential for self-reactivity. Groups were compared by t tests, Mann-Whitney tests or two-way ANOVA performed in Prism software. Not all clones reach the TCRdb copy of this immuneACCESS table, which keeps in-frame sequences only. Checked studies attribute under half of the gap to unresolved V genes and leave the rest unexplained. Clone size and V and J calls were adopted from that table, with D and trimming inferred from the DNA. The sample table records 30,000 to 40,000 clones; 93% of these occur just once. In total, the top ten clones hold about 0.96% of the sample.

Study-level results and caveats: Enrichment for hydrophobic residues at CDR3 positions 6 and 7 was found in conventional CD4+ T cells from CD3G-deficient patients, suggesting more self-reactive specificities. Repertoires from patients had restricted unique TRB V-J pairs and skewed V and J gene usage, with the strongest effect in regulatory T cells.

Every CD3G-deficient patient showed evidence of autoimmunity, and the autoimmunity was more severe in two of the patients. At testing, patients were between 2 and 39 years old and showed lower naive and higher memory CD4+ and CD8+ T-cell proportions. CD4+ cells were FACS-sorted into CD25-high CD127-low regulatory T cells and CD25-low CD127-high conventional CD4+ T cells. Six or seven individuals with CD3G deficiency were included in the patient group. An international network of physicians across the United States, Europe and Asia provided the patient samples and clinical data. Ficoll density separation was used to isolate peripheral blood mononuclear cells. Notes on this clone: Its binding antigen is unknown. The sample holds no much larger clone one base away, and base qualities are not on file.

Trimming accounts for 3 bases at V and 0 bases at J, while the number of junction bases matched to no gene is 8. CDR1 and CDR2 were assigned from the germline V gene (reference sequence) as GTSNPN and SVGIG. The CDR3 goes from the cysteine to the phenylalanine over 17 residues. Only the CDR3 DNA stays, 51 bases, in frame from base 1. The chain employs TRBV30 and TRBJ2-2; a stretch of 9 junction bases matches TRBD1. The sequence came from a child aged 2-15 years with CD3G deficiency. The sequenced sample was conventional CD4+ T cells sorted from blood. This receptor has the CDR3 CAWRDRGRRANTGELFF. The sequenced DNA is TGTGCCTGGAGGGACAGGGGAAGAAGGGCGAACACCGGGGAGCTGTTTTTT.